A selection of T cell receptor beta chains follows, all from one sample in a study of CD8 T cells in Susac syndrome. TCRdb re-derived calls from the immunoSEQ multiplex PCR reads in MiXCR, one entry per CDR3 protein. This sample has some 190,000 distinct CDR3 sequences, with roughly 95% found just once. The material sequenced was CD4+ T cells from PBMCs. The source is a human donor in good health. CDR3s include the opening cysteine and the closing phenylalanine or tryptophan. The order of the fields is clone size, V gene, D gene, J gene, CDR3 protein, CDR3 DNA. A D gene is named only where the DNA matches it firmly. Expanded clones are given a class, and other clones once, few, many or no size at all.

.	TRBV7-8	TRBD2	TRBJ2-5	CASSLRTSGEETQYF	TGTGCCAGCAGCTTAAGGACTAGCGGGGAAGAGACCCAGTACTTC
.	TRBV19	TRBD2	TRBJ2-7	CASGVAGAYEQYF	TGTGCCAGTGGGGTCGCGGGGGCCTACGAGCAGTACTTC
.	TRBV21-1	.	TRBJ2-3	CASTSTDIFTDTQYF	TGTGCCAGCACCTCGACAGACATCTTCACAGATACGCAGTATTTT
.	TRBV20-1	TRBD1	TRBJ1-2	CSAYHRDSHYGYTF	TGCAGTGCGTACCACCGGGACAGCCACTATGGCTACACCTTC
.	TRBV9	.	TRBJ2-7	CASSVGVEGPGEQYF	TGTGCCAGCAGCGTAGGAGTCGAGGGGCCCGGGGAGCAGTACTTC
.	TRBV12-5	TRBD1	TRBJ2-3	CASGLRRQGVGDTQYF	TGTGCTAGTGGTTTGCGGAGACAGGGAGTGGGAGATACGCAGTATTTT
.	TRBV29-1	TRBD1	TRBJ1-1	CSVDGTGGAFF	TGCAGCGTTGACGGGACAGGGGGAGCTTTCTTT
.	TRBV12-3/TRBV12-4	.	TRBJ2-4	CASSRLAQNIQYF	TGTGCCAGCAGTAGATTAGCCCAAAACATTCAGTACTTC
.	TRBV7-8	TRBD2	TRBJ2-5	CASSPSGRRETQYF	TGTGCCAGCAGCCCTAGCGGGAGGAGAGAGACCCAGTACTTC
.	TRBV13	.	TRBJ2-1	CASSLVGGPREQFF	TGTGCCAGCAGCTTAGTCGGGGGGCCAAGAGAGCAGTTCTTC
.	TRBV29-1	.	TRBJ1-2	CSVVGGNGYTF	TGCAGCGTGGTAGGCGGCAATGGCTACACCTTC
.	TRBV29-1	.	TRBJ1-1	CSVVLRLANTEAFF	TGCAGCGTCGTCCTTAGATTGGCGAACACTGAAGCTTTCTTT
.	TRBV7-2	.	TRBJ1-5	CASSPSTAEPQHF	TGTGCCAGCAGCCCTTCGACGGCCGAGCCCCAGCATTTT
once	TRBV19	.	TRBJ2-7	CASSMRQNYEQYF	TGTGCCAGTAGTATGAGGCAGAACTACGAGCAGTACTTC
.	TRBV2	.	TRBJ2-5	CASTGLGGQETQYF	TGTGCCAGCACCGGACTAGGGGGTCAAGAGACCCAGTACTTC
once	TRBV3-1	.	TRBJ2-1	CASSQTQGGNEQFF	TGTGCCAGCAGCCAGACTCAAGGGGGGAATGAGCAGTTCTTC
.	TRBV3-1	.	TRBJ2-3	CASSLQPSSATSDTQYF	TGTGCCAGCAGCCTCCAACCCTCTAGCGCAACCTCAGATACGCAGTATTTT
.	TRBV3-1	TRBD2	TRBJ2-3	CASSQAFLAGDADTQYF	TGTGCCAGCAGCCAAGCTTTCCTAGCGGGAGACGCAGATACGCAGTATTTT
once	TRBV20-1	.	TRBJ2-3	CSARARGSSDTQYF	TGCAGTGCTAGAGCCCGGGGGTCATCAGATACGCAGTATTTT
.	TRBV12-3/TRBV12-4	TRBD2	TRBJ2-1	CASRFGASGTRRADEQFF	TGTGCCAGCAGATTTGGTGCTAGCGGGACCCGTAGGGCTGATGAGCAGTTCTTC
.	TRBV7-9	.	TRBJ2-2	CASSLTLMDVGELFF	TGTGCCAGCAGCTTGACCCTCATGGACGTAGGGGAGCTGTTTTTT
.	TRBV29-1	.	TRBJ2-5	CSVEVGQETQYF	TGCAGCGTTGAAGTCGGACAAGAGACCCAGTACTTC
.	TRBV9	.	TRBJ2-1	CASSVSVDEQFF	TGTGCCAGCAGCGTATCCGTGGATGAGCAGTTCTTC
.	TRBV2	.	TRBJ2-5	CASTTQETQYF	TGTGCCAGCACCACACAAGAGACCCAATACTTC
.	TRBV29-1	TRBD1	TRBJ1-5	CSVAGTGLLGPQHF	TGCAGCGTCGCCGGGACAGGCCTTCTTGGGCCCCAGCATTTT
.	TRBV29-1	.	TRBJ2-5	CSDQTGRETQYF	TGCAGCGACCAGACAGGGAGGGAGACCCAGTACTTC
.	TRBV20-1	.	TRBJ2-7	CSAQKGGSSYEQYF	TGCAGTGCGCAAAAGGGGGGGAGCTCCTACGAGCAGTACTTC
.	TRBV7-9	.	TRBJ2-5	CASSPRPAVHETQYF	TGTGCCAGCAGCCCAAGACCAGCTGTCCATGAGACCCAGTACTTC
.	TRBV5-4	.	TRBJ1-4	CASSVYPEKLFF	TGTGCCAGCAGCGTGTACCCAGAAAAACTGTTTTTT
.	TRBV27	TRBD1	TRBJ1-2	CASSFRDRGGYTF	TGTGCCAGCAGTTTCAGGGACAGAGGGGGCTACACCTTC
.	TRBV3-1	.	TRBJ2-1	CASSQSASQFF	TGTGCCAGCAGCCAATCCGCCTCCCAGTTCTTC
.	TRBV5-4	.	TRBJ1-4	CASSLQDGGHEKLFF	TGTGCCAGCAGCTTGCAGGACGGCGGCCATGAAAAACTGTTTTTT
.	TRBV28	.	TRBJ2-6	CASSAGLAGANVLTF	TGTGCCAGCAGCGCGGGGTTGGCTGGGGCCAACGTCCTGACTTTC
.	TRBV7-2	TRBD1	TRBJ2-7	CASRGQGAYEQYF	TGTGCCAGCAGGGGACAGGGGGCCTACGAGCAGTACTTC
.	TRBV5-1	.	TRBJ1-1	CASSFGVDTEAFF	TGCGCCAGCAGCTTTGGGGTAGACACTGAAGCTTTCTTT
.	TRBV20-1	.	TRBJ2-1	CSAKRSEYNEQFF	TGCAGTGCAAAGCGGTCGGAATACAATGAGCAGTTCTTC
.	TRBV29-1	TRBD2	TRBJ2-1	CSAAGGPHNEQFF	TGCAGCGCTGCGGGGGGGCCCCACAATGAGCAGTTCTTC
.	TRBV29-1	.	TRBJ1-2	CSVDRGVGYGYTF	TGCAGCGTTGATCGGGGGGTGGGCTATGGCTACACCTTC
.	TRBV5-1	TRBD2	TRBJ2-3	CASSQTGTSGDTQYF	TGCGCCAGCAGCCAGACCGGGACTAGCGGAGATACGCAGTATTTT
.	TRBV12-3/TRBV12-4	TRBD1	TRBJ2-5	CASSLSGTGGEETQYF	TGTGCCAGCAGTTTGTCCGGGACAGGGGGCGAGGAGACCCAGTACTTC
.	TRBV25-1	.	TRBJ2-1	CASSVPGREQFF	TGTGCCAGCAGTGTGCCGGGTCGTGAGCAGTTCTTC
.	TRBV7-2	TRBD2	TRBJ2-5	CASRDGRGDETQYF	TGTGCCAGCAGAGACGGGAGGGGGGACGAGACCCAGTACTTC
.	TRBV9	.	TRBJ2-7	CASSAGEGVSRHEQYF	TGTGCCAGCAGCGCCGGAGAGGGGGTTAGTAGGCACGAGCAGTACTTC
once	TRBV2	.	TRBJ2-3	CASSRQETPSGTDTQYF	TGTGCCAGCAGTAGACAGGAAACTCCTTCGGGCACAGATACGCAGTATTTT
.	TRBV29-1	.	TRBJ2-5	CSVGPPGGLETQYF	TGCAGCGTTGGTCCACCCGGGGGCTTGGAGACCCAGTACTTC
once	TRBV7-2	.	TRBJ2-3	CASSFPADTQYF	TGTGCCAGCAGCTTCCCTGCAGATACGCAGTATTTT
.	TRBV6-4	.	TRBJ2-5	CATRTQETQYF	TGTGCCACAAGGACACAAGAGACCCAGTACTTC
.	TRBV10-3	.	TRBJ1-1	CAISGTEDTEAFF	TGTGCCATCAGTGGGACAGAGGACACTGAAGCTTTCTTT
.	TRBV20-1	.	TRBJ2-1	CSAWAQGRNDEQFF	TGCAGTGCTTGGGCACAGGGCCGTAACGATGAGCAGTTCTTC
.	TRBV29-1	.	TRBJ1-4	CSVGSFANEKLFF	TGCAGCGTAGGGTCTTTTGCTAATGAAAAACTGTTTTTT
few	TRBV27	.	TRBJ2-3	CASSLSWGTDTQYF	TGTGCCAGCAGTTTATCATGGGGCACAGATACGCAGTATTTT
.	TRBV2	TRBD2	TRBJ2-1	CASNTGLYNEQFF	TGTGCCAGCAACACGGGACTATACAATGAGCAGTTCTTC
.	TRBV5-1	.	TRBJ2-3	CASSTESSTDTQYF	TGCGCCAGCAGCACAGAGAGTAGCACAGATACGCAGTATTTT
.	TRBV20-1	TRBD1	TRBJ1-5	CSATDPGTGINQPQHF	TGCAGTGCTACTGACCCCGGGACAGGGATAAATCAGCCCCAGCATTTT
.	TRBV29-1	.	TRBJ1-4	CSVVRGGQANEKLFF	TGCAGCGTTGTACGGGGAGGGCAAGCTAATGAAAAACTGTTTTTT